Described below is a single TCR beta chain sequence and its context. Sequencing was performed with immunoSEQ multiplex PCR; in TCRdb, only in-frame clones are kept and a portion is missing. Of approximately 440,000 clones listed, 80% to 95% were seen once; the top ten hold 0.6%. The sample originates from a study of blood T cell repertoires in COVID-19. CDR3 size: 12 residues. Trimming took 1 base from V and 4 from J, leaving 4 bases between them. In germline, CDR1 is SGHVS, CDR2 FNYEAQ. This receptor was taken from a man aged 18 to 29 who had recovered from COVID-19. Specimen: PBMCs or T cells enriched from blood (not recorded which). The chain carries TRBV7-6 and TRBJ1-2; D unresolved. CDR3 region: CASSLDSYGYTF. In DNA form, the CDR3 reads TGTGCCAGCAGCTTAGATAGCTATGGCTACACCTTC.